This is a list of T cell receptor beta chains from one sample in a study of blood T cell repertoires in COVID-19. The table came from immunoSEQ multiplex PCR; TCRdb's copy has only in-frame clones and leaves some out. The table lists 120,000 to 150,000 clones, approximately 80% of them singletons, with about 3% in the top ten. Material: peripheral blood. These receptors came from a woman in her thirties or forties with active or convalescent COVID-19. Both conserved end residues are part of each CDR3.

J gene,V gene,CDR3 protein
TRBJ2-7,TRBV11-2,CASSFSVSPAYEQYF
TRBJ1-1,TRBV27,CASSTRTVGGNTEAFF
TRBJ1-6,TRBV6-5,CASKQGGGNSPLHF
TRBJ2-3,TRBV4-3,CASSQAPREISTDTQYF
TRBJ2-5,TRBV5-4,CASSSDRGLRETQYF
TRBJ2-6,TRBV6-5,CASRGQGSGANVLTF
TRBJ2-2,TRBV5-4,CASSLAGGELFF
TRBJ2-3,TRBV28,CASSTIEGTPQQYF
TRBJ1-2,TRBV28,CASSQGPGGYTF
TRBJ1-3,TRBV5-5,CASRWSWRNSGNTIYF